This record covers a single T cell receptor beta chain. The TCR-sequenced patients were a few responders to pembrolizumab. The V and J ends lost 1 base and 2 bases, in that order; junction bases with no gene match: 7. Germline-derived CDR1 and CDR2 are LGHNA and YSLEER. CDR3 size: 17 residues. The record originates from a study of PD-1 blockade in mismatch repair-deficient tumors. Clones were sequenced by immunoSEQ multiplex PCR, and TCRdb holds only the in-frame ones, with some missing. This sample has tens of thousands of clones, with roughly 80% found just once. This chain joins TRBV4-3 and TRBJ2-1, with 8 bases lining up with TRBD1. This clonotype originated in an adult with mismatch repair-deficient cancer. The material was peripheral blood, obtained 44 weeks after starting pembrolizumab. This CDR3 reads CASSQVLRGLTYNEQFF. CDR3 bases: TGCGCCAGCAGCCAAGTACTCAGGGGGCTTACCTACAATGAGCAGTTCTTC.